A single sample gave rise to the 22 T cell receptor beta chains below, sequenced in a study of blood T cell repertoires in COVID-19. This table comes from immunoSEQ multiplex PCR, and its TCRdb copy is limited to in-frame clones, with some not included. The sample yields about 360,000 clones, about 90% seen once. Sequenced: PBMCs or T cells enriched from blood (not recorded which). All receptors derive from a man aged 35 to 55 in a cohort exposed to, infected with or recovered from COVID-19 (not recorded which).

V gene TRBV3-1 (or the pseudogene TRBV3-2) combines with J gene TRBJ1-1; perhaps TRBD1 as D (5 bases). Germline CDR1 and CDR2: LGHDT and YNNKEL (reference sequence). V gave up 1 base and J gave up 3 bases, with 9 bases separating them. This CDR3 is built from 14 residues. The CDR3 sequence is CASSQGWGHTEAFF. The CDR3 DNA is TGTGCCAGCAGCCAAGGTTGGGGCCACACTGAAGCTTTCTTT.

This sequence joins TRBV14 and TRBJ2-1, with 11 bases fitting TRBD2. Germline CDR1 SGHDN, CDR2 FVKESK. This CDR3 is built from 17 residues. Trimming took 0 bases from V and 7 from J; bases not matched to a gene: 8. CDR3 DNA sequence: TGTGCCAGCAGCCAAGATACACTAGCGGGAGTAGAAAATGAGCAGTTCTTC. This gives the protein CASSQDTLAGVENEQFF.

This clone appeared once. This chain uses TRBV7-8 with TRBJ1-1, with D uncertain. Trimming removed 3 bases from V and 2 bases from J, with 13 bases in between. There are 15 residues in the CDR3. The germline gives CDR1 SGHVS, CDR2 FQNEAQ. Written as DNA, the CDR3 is TGTGCCAGCAGCTTCCTATGGGAGGGAAACACTGAAGCTTTCTTT. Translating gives CASSFLWEGNTEAFF.

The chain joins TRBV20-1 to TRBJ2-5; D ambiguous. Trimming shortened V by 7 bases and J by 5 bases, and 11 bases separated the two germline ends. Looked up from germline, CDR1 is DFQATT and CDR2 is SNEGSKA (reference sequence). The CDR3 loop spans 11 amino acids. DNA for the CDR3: TGCAGTGTCCCCGACTGGGAGACCCAGTACTTC. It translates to CSVPDWETQYF.

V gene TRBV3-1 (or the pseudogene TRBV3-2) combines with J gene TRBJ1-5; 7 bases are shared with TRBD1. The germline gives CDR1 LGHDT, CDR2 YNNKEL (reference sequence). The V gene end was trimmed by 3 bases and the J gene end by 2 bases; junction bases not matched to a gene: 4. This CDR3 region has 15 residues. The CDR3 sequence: CASSQYTGGNQPQHF. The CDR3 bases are TGTGCCAGCAGCCAGTATACAGGGGGCAATCAGCCCCAGCATTTT.

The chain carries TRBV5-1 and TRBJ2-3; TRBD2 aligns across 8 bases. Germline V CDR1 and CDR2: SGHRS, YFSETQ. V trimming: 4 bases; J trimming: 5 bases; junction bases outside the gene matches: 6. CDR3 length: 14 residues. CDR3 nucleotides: TGCGCCAGCAGCCCGGGACTAGTCGGAGATACGCAGTATTTT. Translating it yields CASSPGLVGDTQYF.

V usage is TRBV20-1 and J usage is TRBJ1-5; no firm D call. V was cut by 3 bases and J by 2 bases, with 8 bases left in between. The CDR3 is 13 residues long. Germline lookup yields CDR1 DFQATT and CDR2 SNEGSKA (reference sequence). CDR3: CSASILGNQPQHF. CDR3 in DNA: TGCAGTGCTAGTATTCTAGGCAATCAGCCCCAGCATTTT.

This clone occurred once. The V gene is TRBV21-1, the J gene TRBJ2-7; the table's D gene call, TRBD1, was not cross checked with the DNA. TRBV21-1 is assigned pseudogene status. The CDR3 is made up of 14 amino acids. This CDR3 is CASSHTGGTREQYF. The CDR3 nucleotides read TGTGCCAGCAGCCACACAGGGGGCACGAGGGAGCAGTACTTC.

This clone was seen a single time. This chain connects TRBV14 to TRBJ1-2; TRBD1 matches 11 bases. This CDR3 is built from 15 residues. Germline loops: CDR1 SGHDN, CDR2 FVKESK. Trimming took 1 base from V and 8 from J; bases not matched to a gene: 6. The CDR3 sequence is CASSQAGTGGRGYTF. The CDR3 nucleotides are TGTGCCAGCAGCCAAGCCGGGACAGGGGGTCGGGGCTACACCTTC.

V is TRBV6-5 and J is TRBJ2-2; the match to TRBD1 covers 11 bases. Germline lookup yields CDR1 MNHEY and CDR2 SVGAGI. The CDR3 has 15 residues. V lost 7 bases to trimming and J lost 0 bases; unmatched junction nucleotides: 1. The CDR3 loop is CASTGQGANTGELFF. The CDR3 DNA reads TGTGCCAGCACGGGACAGGGGGCGAACACCGGGGAGCTGTTTTTT.

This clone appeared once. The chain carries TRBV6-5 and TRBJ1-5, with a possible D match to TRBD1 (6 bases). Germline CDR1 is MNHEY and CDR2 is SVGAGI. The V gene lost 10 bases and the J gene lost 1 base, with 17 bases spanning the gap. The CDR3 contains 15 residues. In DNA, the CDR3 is TGTGCCACCTACGGGACAAGGGAGAGCAATCAGCCCCAGCATTTT. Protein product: CATYGTRESNQPQHF.

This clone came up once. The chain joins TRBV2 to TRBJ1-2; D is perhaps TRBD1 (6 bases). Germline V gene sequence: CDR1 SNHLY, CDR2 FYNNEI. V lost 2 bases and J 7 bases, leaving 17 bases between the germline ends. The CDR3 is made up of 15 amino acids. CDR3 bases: TGTGCCAGCAGTGAAAGGCAGGGGACAAGACTTGGCTACACCTTC. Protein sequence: CASSERQGTRLGYTF. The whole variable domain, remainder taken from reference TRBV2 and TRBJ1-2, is EPEVTQTPSHQVTQMGQEVILRCVPISNHLYFYWYRQILGQKVEFLVSFYNNEISEKSEIFDDQFSVERPDGSNFTLKIRSTKLEDSAMYFCASSERQGTRLGYTFGSGTRLTVV.

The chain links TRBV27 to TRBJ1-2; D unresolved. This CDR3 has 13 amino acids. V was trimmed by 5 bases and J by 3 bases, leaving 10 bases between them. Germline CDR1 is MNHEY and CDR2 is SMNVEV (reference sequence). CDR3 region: CASSPTRDYGYTF. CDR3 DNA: TGTGCCAGCAGTCCAACTCGGGACTATGGCTACACCTTC.

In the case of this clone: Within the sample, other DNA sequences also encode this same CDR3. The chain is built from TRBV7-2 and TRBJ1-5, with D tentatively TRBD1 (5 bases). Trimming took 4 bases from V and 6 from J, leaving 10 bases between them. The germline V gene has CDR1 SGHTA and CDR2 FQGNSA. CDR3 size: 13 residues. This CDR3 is CASSSQGGQPQHF. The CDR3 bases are TGTGCCAGCAGCTCCCAGGGAGGTCAGCCCCAGCATTTT.

For the CDR3, the DNA is TGTGCCAGCAGCGTAGACTTACTGAACACCGGGGAGCTGTTTTTT. It codes for CASSVDLLNTGELFF. The V call is TRBV9, the J call TRBJ2-2; D remains unclear. Trimming removed 0 bases from V and 1 base from J, with 7 bases in between. The CDR3 has 15 residues. The germline V gene encodes CDR1 SGDLS and CDR2 YYNGEE.

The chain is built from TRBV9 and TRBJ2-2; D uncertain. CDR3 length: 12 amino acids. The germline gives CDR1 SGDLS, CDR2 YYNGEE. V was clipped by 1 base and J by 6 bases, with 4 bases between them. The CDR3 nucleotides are TGTGCCAGCAGCGTACAGGCCGGGGAGCTGTTTTTT. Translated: CASSVQAGELFF. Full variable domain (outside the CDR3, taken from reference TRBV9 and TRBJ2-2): DSGVTQTPKHLITATGQRVTLRCSPRSGDLSVYWYQQSLDQGLQFLIQYYNGEERAKGNILERFSAQQFPDLHSELNLSSLELGDSALYFCASSVQAGELFFGEGSRLTVL.

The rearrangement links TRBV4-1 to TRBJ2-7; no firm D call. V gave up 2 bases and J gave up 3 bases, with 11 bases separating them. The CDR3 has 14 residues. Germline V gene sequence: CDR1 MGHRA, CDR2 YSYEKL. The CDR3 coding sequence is TGCGCCAGCAGCCAACCGTTGGCAGTCTACGAGCAGTACTTC. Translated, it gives CASSQPLAVYEQYF.

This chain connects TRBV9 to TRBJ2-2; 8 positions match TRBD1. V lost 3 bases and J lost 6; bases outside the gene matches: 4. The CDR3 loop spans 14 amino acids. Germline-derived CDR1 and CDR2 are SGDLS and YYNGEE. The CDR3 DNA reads TGTGCCAGCAGCGCTCAGGGGGCCCCCGGGGAGCTGTTTTTT. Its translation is CASSAQGAPGELFF.

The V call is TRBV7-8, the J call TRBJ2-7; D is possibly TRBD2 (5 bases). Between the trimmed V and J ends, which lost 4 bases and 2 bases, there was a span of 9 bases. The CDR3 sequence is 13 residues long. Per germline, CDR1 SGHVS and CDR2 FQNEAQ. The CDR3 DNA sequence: TGTGCCAGCAGCTCGGACTTTCCCTACGAGCAGTACTTC. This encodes CASSSDFPYEQYF.

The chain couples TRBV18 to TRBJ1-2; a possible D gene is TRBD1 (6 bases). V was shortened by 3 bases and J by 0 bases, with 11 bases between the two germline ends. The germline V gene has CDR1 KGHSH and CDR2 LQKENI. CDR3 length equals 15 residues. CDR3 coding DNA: TGTGCCAGCTCACCTGCACAGGGCCCTAACTATGGCTACACCTTC. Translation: CASSPAQGPNYGYTF.

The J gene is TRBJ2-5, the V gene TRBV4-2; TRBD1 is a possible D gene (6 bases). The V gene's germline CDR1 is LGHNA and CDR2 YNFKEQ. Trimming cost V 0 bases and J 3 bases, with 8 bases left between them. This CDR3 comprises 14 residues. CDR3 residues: CASSQDYREETQYF. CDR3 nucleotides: TGTGCCAGCAGCCAAGATTACAGGGAAGAGACCCAGTACTTC.

The CDR3 nucleotides read TGTGCCAGCAGCTTAACCGGAGGTTCAGGGGGAAGCTATGGCTACACCTTC. Its protein product is CASSLTGGSGGSYGYTF. This sequence joins TRBV7-8 and TRBJ1-2, with TRBD1 identical over 7 bases. V shed 2 bases and J 4 bases; nucleotides not matched to a gene: 13. The CDR3 is made up of 17 amino acids. Germline CDR1 is SGHVS and CDR2 is FQNEAQ.